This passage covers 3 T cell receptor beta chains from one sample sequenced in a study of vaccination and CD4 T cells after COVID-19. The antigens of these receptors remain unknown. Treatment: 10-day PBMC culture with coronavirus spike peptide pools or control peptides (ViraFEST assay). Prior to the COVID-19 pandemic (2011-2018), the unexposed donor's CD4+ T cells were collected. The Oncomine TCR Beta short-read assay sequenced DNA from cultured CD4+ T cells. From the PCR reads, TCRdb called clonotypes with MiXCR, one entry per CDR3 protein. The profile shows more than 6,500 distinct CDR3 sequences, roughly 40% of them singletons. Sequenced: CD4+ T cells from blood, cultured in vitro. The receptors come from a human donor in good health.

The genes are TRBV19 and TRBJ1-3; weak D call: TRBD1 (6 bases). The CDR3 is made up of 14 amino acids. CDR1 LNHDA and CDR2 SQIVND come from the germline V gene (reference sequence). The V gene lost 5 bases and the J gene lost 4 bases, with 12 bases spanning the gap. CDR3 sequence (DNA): TGTGCCAGTAGTCTACGGGACATAGGAAACACCATATATTTT. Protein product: CASSLRDIGNTIYF.

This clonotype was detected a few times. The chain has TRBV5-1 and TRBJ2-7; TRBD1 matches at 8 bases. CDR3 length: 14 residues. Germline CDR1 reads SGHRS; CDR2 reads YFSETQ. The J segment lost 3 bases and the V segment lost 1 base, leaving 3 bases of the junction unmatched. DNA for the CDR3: TGCGCCAGCAGCTTGACAGGGGGTCGCTACGAGCAGTACTTC. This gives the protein CASSLTGGRYEQYF.

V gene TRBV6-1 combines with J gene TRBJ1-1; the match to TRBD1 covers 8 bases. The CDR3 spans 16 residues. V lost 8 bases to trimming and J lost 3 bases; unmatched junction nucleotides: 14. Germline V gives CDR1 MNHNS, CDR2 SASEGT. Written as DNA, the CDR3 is TGTGCCAGCTCCCCCCTCTTCGGACAGGGTGACACTGAAGCTTTCTTT. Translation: CASSPLFGQGDTEAFF.